This T cell receptor (beta chain) originates from a study of blood T cells in healthy people across ages. From germline, CDR1 is SGHRS and CDR2 YFSETQ. The V end lost 4 bases, the J end lost 0 bases, and 7 bases lay between the germline ends. This CDR3 contains 13 residues. A word on this clonotype: Its antigen remains unknown.

Sample-barcoded 5' priming and a J-beta primer mix drove a second PCR of roughly 6 to 12 cycles. TCRdb recomputed calls from the 5' RACE reads with MiXCR, one row per CDR3 protein. This table holds 710,000 or so distinct CDR3 sequences, around a fifth found once. Study-wide findings and caveats: The study found more naive CD4+ cells and higher diversity in long-lived than aged donors. Roughly linearly, TCR beta diversity per million T cells fell as age increased.

Material: blood. The chain has TRBV5-1 and TRBJ1-1; D is unresolved. The clonotype was recovered from a man between 70 and 80 years old in good health. CDR3 nucleotides: TGCGCCAGCAGCAACTCCATGAACACTGAAGCTTTCTTT. It encodes CASSNSMNTEAFF.